This entry concerns a single T cell receptor (beta chain). Its antigen is still unknown. RNA extraction was followed by reverse transcription into cDNA, which acted as the sequencing template. Repertoires were generated with immunoSEQ multiplex PCR, while TCRdb's copy carries only in-frame clones and drops some. The sample includes 200,000 to 250,000 clones, roughly 64% seen only once; the top ten take roughly 4.2%. These data originate in a study of CD8+ T cells in alopecia areata. The V and J ends lost 7 bases and 4 bases, in that order; junction bases with no gene match: 8. The length of the CDR3 is 14 residues. Per the germline V gene, CDR1 is SQVTM and CDR2 is ANQGSEA. Described treatment: oral pan-JAK inhibitor, 5-10 mg twice daily. The study, taken as a whole, reports: Clonality in the scalp and expanded CD8+ clones ranked among the top 100 were significantly decreased by tofacitinib.

The sequence derives from a human donor with alopecia areata. The rearrangement links TRBV29-1 to TRBJ1-1; 11 bases fit TRBD1. Sequencing used CD4+ T cells sorted from blood, obtained at week 4, from a patient treated with tofacitinib. CDR3 DNA: TGCAGCGCCCGATTTGGACAGGGGGCCACTGAAGCTTTCTTT. It yields the protein CSARFGQGATEAFF.